This T cell receptor beta chain was found in a study of T cell changes during pregnancy in multiple sclerosis. Germline CDR1 and CDR2: SQVTM and ANQGSEA. The junction had 2 bases not matched to a gene; V was cut back by 7 bases and J by 5 bases. The CDR3 length is 12 residues. The assay was immunoSEQ multiplex PCR, and TCRdb's table has in-frame clones only and misses some. The sample includes fewer than 40,000 clones, roughly 91% of them seen just once. The receptor's source is a female donor in good health, enrolled as a control in a pregnancy study. The chain is built from TRBV29-1 and TRBJ1-1; TRBD1 matches at 12 bases. The source material was CD4+ T cells from peripheral blood mononuclear cells, sampled after pregnancy. The DNA of the CDR3 is TGCAGCGGGGACAGGGGGCAGACTGAAGCTTTCTTT. Its protein is CSGDRGQTEAFF.